This T cell receptor beta chain derives from a study of vaccination and CD4 T cells after COVID-19. Overall study context: Convalescent persons amounted to six males plus four females, two of whom were Hispanic. According to the study, participants were given two doses of BNT162b2 or mRNA-1273 vaccine.

This clonotype is termed medium-sized (0.01 to 0.1%). Its antigen is unidentified. The V gene's germline CDR1 is MGHDK and CDR2 SYGVNS. This CDR3 is 15 amino acids long. V trimming: 5 bases; J trimming: 1 base; junction bases outside the gene matches: 4. Treatment here: roughly 11-day PBMC culture with coronavirus spike peptide pools or control peptides (ViraFEST assay). TCRs were sequenced by ViraFEST after antigen-specific T cells had been expanded with peptide pools. Cultured CD4+ T cell DNA underwent sequencing with the Oncomine TCR Beta short-read assay. TCRdb ran MiXCR on the PCR reads and lists one entry per CDR3 protein. The data contain some 14,000 distinct CDR3 sequences, around a fifth of them singletons. Findings and limits, study-wide: The great majority, 304 of 307 vaccine-specific clones, proved spike mono-reactive in convalescent patients.

Sequencing used CD4+ T cells from blood, cultured in vitro, obtained before SARS-CoV-2 vaccination. V and J are TRBV25-1 and TRBJ2-3; 9 bases line up with TRBD2. This receptor was obtained from a human donor who received a COVID-19 vaccine. The CDR3 reads CASSRTSGRTDTQYF. The CDR3 region has the DNA TGTGCCAGCAGTAGAACTAGCGGGCGCACAGATACGCAGTATTTT.